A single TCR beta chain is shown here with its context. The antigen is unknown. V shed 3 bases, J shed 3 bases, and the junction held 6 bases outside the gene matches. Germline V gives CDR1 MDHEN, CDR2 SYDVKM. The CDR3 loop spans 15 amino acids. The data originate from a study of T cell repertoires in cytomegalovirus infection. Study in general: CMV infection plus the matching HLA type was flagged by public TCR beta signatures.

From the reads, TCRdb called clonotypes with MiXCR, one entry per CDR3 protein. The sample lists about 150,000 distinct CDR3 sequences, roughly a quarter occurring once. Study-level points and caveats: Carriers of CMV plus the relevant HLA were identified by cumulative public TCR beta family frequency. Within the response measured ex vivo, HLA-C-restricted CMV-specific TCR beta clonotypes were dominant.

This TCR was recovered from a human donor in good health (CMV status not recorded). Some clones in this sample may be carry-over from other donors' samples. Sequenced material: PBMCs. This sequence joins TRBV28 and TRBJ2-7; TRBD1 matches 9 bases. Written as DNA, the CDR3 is TGTGCCAGCAGTTTTGGGACAGGGTTCATCTACGAGCAGTACTTC. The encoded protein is CASSFGTGFIYEQYF.